The 15 T cell receptor beta chains given below trace back to one sample, sequenced in a study of response to subunit inactivated influenza vaccine (dated by TCRdb to 2016 to 2019). Library generation was performed with RT-PCR. Sequencing used an Illumina HiSeq 2500. TCRdb reprocessing: public reads trimmed at Q25 with fastp, clones called with MiXCR, in-frame beta chains kept. Rows with a matching CDR3 protein are joined into one entry that keeps the most common DNA and genes. The table for this sample lists over 400,000 distinct CDR3 sequences; approximately 12% of them were counted only once. The leading ten clones occupy around 14% of the sample. Sample time point, as interpreted from the label and publication: 45 to 50 days after influenza vaccine administration. Here the sequenced sample was PBMCs from blood, taken roughly 47 days after vaccination. The receptor source for this set is a man aged 45-65 years who received an inactivated influenza vaccine. Donor details come from another sample of the same person, matched by shared clones.

This clonotype has more than one count but fewer than ten. The chain employs TRBV29-1 and TRBJ2-1; D might be TRBD2 (6 bases). The CDR3 is 13 residues long. In germline, CDR1 is SQVTM, CDR2 ANQGSEA. The V end lost 3 bases, the J end lost 9 bases, and 15 bases lay between the germline ends. CDR3 in DNA: TGCAGCGTTGAGGGCTCCTTGCGGGGTGAGCAGTTCTTC. It is translated as CSVEGSLRGEQFF.

This clonotype was detected only a few times. The chain combines TRBV15 with TRBJ2-3; 10 bases are shared with TRBD1. This CDR3 has 16 residues. The germline CDR1 and CDR2 sequences are LNHNV and YYDKDF (reference sequence). V gave up 0 bases and J gave up 7 bases; unmatched junction bases: 7. In DNA form, the CDR3 reads TGTGCCACCAGCAGAGACCGGACAGGGGGAGGGTATACGCAGTATTTT. Residues: CATSRDRTGGGYTQYF.

This clonotype was seen a few times. The chain uses TRBV4-3 and TRBJ2-3; D is unclear. The CDR3 has 15 amino acids. Deletions cut 2 bases from V and 0 bases from J, with 9 bases between. CDR1 and CDR2 (germline): LGHNA, YSLEER. The CDR3 coding sequence is TGCGCCAGCAGCCAAAGTCAGGCGAGCACAGATACGCAGTATTTT. As protein: CASSQSQASTDTQYF.

This clonotype has ten or more counts. The V gene is TRBV20-1, the J gene TRBJ2-7, with TRBD2 identical over 14 bases. CDR3 size: 14 residues. CDR1 is DFQATT and CDR2 is SNEGSKA in the germline V gene (reference sequence). The V segment lost 3 bases and the J segment 6 bases; nucleotides outside the gene matches: 4. CDR3 loop: CSARGTSGRGEQYF. The CDR3 DNA reads as TGCAGTGCTAGGGGGACTAGCGGGAGAGGCGAGCAGTACTTC.

At least ten counts were recorded for this clonotype. The chain joins TRBV7-2 to TRBJ1-2, with D tentatively TRBD1 (6 bases). Germline-derived CDR1 and CDR2 are SGHTA and FQGNSA. The CDR3 spans 14 residues. V was shortened by 8 bases and J by 3 bases, with 16 bases between the two germline ends. CDR3 amino acids: CASVPRAGDYGYTF. CDR3 nucleotide sequence: TGTGCCAGCGTTCCTCGTGCAGGGGACTATGGCTACACCTTC.

This clonotype was counted only a few times. The rearrangement joins TRBV28 to TRBJ2-1; D perhaps matches TRBD2 (6 bases). The germline V gene encodes CDR1 MDHEN and CDR2 SYDVKM. The V gene lost 4 bases and the J gene lost 5 bases, with 15 bases spanning the gap. The CDR3 covers 15 residues. The CDR3 DNA reads as TGTGCCAGCAGTTCCCCCGGCGGGGTAAACAATGAGCAGTTCTTC. Its protein is CASSSPGGVNNEQFF. Full variable domain (rest looked up from reference TRBV28 and TRBJ2-1): DVKVTQSSRYLVKRTGEKVFLECVQDMDHENMFWYRQDPGLGLRLIYFSYDVKMKEKGDIPEGYSVSREKKERFSLILESASTNQTSMYLCASSSPGGVNNEQFFGPGTRLTVL.

This clonotype was counted only a few times. This chain connects TRBV7-8 to TRBJ1-2, with D unclear. Trimming left V 7 bases short and J 6 bases short, with 24 bases between. The CDR3 is 16 amino acids. Germline assignment: CDR1 SGHVS and CDR2 FQNEAQ. The CDR3 here is CASTVVGPAVGNGYTF. In nucleotides, the CDR3 is TGTGCCAGCACAGTAGTGGGCCCCGCGGTTGGTAATGGCTACACCTTC.

Only a few counts were recorded for this clonotype. CDR3 amino acids: CASSNRPRGVYEQYF. The CDR3 nucleotides read TGTGCCAGCAGCAACCGTCCCAGGGGTGTGTACGAGCAGTACTTC. The V and J genes are TRBV7-9 and TRBJ2-7, with D perhaps matching TRBD1 (6 bases). The CDR3 totals 15 residues. Germline V lookup: CDR1 SEHNR, CDR2 FQNEAQ (reference sequence). The V end was cut by 5 bases, the J end by 4 bases, with 18 bases between.

The table lists this clonotype with many counts. The V and J genes are TRBV4-2 and TRBJ2-1; D remains ambiguous. The CDR3 loop spans 15 amino acids. Germline-derived CDR1 and CDR2 are LGHNA and YNFKEQ. The ends were cut back, 0 bases at V and 6 bases at J, with 12 bases in the middle. The chain's CDR3 is CASSQDASNLNEQFF. The DNA of the CDR3 is TGTGCCAGCAGCCAAGATGCGTCTAACCTCAATGAGCAGTTCTTC.

V and J are TRBV28 and TRBJ1-1; 11 bases are a match to TRBD1. V trimming: 8 bases; J trimming: 1 base; junction bases outside the gene matches: 21. CDR3 size: 20 residues. Germline CDR1 MDHEN, CDR2 SYDVKM. CDR3 in amino acids: CASPTSGQGASGASNTEAFF. The CDR3 DNA follows: TGTGCCAGCCCTACGTCAGGACAGGGGGCGTCGGGGGCCTCGAACACTGAAGCTTTCTTT.

This clonotype was recorded a few times. The V and J genes are TRBV20-1 and TRBJ2-7, with 14 positions matching TRBD2. The germline V gene has CDR1 DFQATT and CDR2 SNEGSKA (reference sequence). V lost 5 bases to trimming and J lost 7 bases; unmatched junction nucleotides: 4. This CDR3 spans 13 amino acids. CDR3 bases: TGCAGTGCTCCCGGGACTAGCGGGAGTGAGCAGTACTTC. Translating gives CSAPGTSGSEQYF.

This clonotype was detected only a few times. The V gene is TRBV24-1, the J gene TRBJ2-5; 9 bases match TRBD1. V lost 3 bases, J lost 3 bases, and 7 bases stayed unmatched. This CDR3 has 16 amino acids. Germline lookup yields CDR1 KGHDR and CDR2 SFDVKD. The CDR3 sequence: CATSDPTGGGEETQYF. The CDR3 bases are TGTGCCACCAGTGATCCCACAGGGGGCGGGGAAGAGACCCAGTACTTC.

The chain carries TRBV6-2 or TRBV6-3 and TRBJ2-1, with TRBD2 identical over 9 bases. Germline V lookup: CDR1 MNHEY, CDR2 SVGEGT. Trimming removed 3 bases from V and 6 bases from J; junction bases left unmatched: 15. The length of the CDR3 is 18 residues. CDR3 DNA sequence: TGTGCCAGCAGTTATTTATATGTAGGGACTAGCTTTACCAATGAGCAGTTCTTC. It encodes CASSYLYVGTSFTNEQFF.

This clonotype has a handful of counts. This rearrangement joins TRBV12-3 or TRBV12-4 to TRBJ2-1, with D perhaps given as TRBD1 or TRBD2 (5 bases each). Trimming left V 3 bases short and J 9 bases short, with 12 bases between. The CDR3 covers 13 residues. The CDR3 DNA follows: TGTGCCAGCAGTTTTAGCAGGGCGGGTGAGCAGTTCTTC. It specifies CASSFSRAGEQFF.

There are many counts of this clonotype. The chain uses TRBV28 and TRBJ1-1; D remains ambiguous. The CDR3 covers 13 residues. Trimming left V 10 bases short and J 4 bases short, with 16 bases between. Germline V gene lookup returns CDR1 MDHEN and CDR2 SYDVKM. The CDR3 nucleotides are TGTGCCACCCAACCGGCGGAGACCACTGAAGCTTTCTTT. Its protein product is CATQPAETTEAFF.